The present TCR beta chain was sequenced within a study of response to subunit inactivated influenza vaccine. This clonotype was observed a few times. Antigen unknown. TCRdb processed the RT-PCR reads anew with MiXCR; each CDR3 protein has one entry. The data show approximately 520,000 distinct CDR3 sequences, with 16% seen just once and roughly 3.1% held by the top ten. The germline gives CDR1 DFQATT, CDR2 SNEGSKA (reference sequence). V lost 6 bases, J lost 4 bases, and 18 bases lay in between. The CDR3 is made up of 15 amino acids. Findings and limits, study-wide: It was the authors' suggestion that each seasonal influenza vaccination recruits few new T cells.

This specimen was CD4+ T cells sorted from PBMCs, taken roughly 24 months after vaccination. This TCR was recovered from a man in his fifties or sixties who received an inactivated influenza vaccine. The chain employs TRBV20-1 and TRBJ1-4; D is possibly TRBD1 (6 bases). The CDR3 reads CSAQPGGPINEKLFF. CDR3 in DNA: TGCAGTGCCCAACCGGGGGGCCCTATTAATGAAAAACTGTTTTTT.